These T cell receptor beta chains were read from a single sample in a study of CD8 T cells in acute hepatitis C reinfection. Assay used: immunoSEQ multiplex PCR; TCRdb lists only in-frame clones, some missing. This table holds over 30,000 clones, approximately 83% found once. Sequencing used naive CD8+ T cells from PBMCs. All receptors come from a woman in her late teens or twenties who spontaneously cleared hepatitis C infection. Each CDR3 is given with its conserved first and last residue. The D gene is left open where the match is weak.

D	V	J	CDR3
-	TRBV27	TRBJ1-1	CASSFGIEGTEAFF
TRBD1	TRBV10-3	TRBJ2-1	CAISPPGTGVEQFF
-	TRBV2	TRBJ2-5	CASETQSGETQYF
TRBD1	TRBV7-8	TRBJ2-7	CASSLLDRGGLEQYF
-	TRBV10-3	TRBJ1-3	CAISEPDGEAPAGNTIYF
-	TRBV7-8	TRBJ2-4	CASSTISNIQYF
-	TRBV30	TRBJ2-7	CAWSLGASYEQYF
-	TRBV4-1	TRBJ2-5	CASSQVRERETQYF
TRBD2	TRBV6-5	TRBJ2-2	CASSYSSGGDTGELFF
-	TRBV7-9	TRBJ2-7	CASSLGSVAYEQYF
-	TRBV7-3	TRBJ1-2	CASRPGHMDYGYTF
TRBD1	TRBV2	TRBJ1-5	CASSDRDREDQPQHF
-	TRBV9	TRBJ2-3	CASSDGEGDTQYF
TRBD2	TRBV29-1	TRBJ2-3	CSVANRTSGLTDTQYF
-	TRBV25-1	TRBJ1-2	CASSEGGNYGYTF
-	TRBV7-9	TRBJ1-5	CASSQIREPQHF
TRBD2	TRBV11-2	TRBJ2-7	CASSFWGSGGPMYEQYF
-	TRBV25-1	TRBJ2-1	CASSGYSVQGYNEQFF
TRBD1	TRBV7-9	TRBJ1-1	CASSPKGVDRPTEAFF
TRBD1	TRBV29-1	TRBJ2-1	CSVGPPGQGINEQFF
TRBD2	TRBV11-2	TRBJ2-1	CASSAWGGAGGPDNEQFF
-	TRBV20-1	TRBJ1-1	CSAMVNTEAFF
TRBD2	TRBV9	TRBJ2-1	CASTTGTSVYNEQFF
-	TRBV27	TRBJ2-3	CASTRSSTDTQYF
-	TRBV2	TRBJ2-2	CASSGFGDPNTGELFF
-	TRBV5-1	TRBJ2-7	CASSPRDASYEQYF
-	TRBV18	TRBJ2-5	CASSPESSRETQYF
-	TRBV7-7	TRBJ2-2	CASTYAGVSGELFF
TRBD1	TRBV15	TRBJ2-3	CATMDRSTDTQYF